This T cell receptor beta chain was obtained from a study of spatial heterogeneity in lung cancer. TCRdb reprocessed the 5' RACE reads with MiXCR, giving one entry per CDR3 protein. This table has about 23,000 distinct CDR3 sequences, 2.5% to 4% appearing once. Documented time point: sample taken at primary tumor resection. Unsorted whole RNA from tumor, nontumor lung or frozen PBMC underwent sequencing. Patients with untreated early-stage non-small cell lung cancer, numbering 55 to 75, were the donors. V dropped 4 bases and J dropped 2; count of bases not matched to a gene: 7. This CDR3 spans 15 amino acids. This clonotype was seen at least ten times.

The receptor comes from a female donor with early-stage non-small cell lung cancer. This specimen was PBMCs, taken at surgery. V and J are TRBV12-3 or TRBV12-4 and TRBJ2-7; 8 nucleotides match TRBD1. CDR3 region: CASSYGRGRTYEQYF. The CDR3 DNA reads TGTGCCAGCAGTTATGGCAGGGGGCGTACCTACGAGCAGTACTTC.